The present T cell receptor (beta chain) was sequenced within a study of immune reconstitution after stem cell transplant in scleroderma (dated by TCRdb to between 2016 and 2019). The CDR3 runs 15 amino acids, cysteine and phenylalanine included. The kept DNA is CDR3 alone, 45 bases in frame from the first base. CDR1 and CDR2, per the germline V gene, are SGHTA and FQGNSA. Deletion took 1 base off V and 3 bases off J, with a span of 12 bases between the germline ends. This clonotype is medium-sized (0.01 to 0.1%). Its antigen has not been determined. Base qualities are not recorded, but no much larger clone differs from it by a single base. Library generation was performed with RT-PCR. The sequencer listed for this sample is Illumina MiSeq. The public sequencing data were trimmed at Q25 with fastp and processed into clonotypes with MiXCR by TCRdb, which kept only in-frame beta chains. Rows merge per CDR3 protein into single entries with the most common DNA and genes. This sample is represented by about 4,000 distinct CDR3 sequences; nearly 6.5% of them were singletons. The top ten clones comprise over 15% of the sample.

The specimen was taken before or after autologous hematopoietic stem cell transplantation (not recorded which). This TCR was sampled from a female donor with systemic sclerosis. Donor details come from another sample of the same person, matched by shared clones. The chain couples TRBV7-2 to TRBJ1-2; 5 matching bases give a weak D call of TRBD1. The CDR3 in this case is CASSLVNQGYYGYTF. The nucleotides are TGTGCCAGCAGCTTAGTTAACCAGGGCTACTATGGCTACACCTTC.